What follows are 32 T cell receptor beta chains derived from one specimen sequenced in a study of blood T cell repertoires in COVID-19. Profiling relied on immunoSEQ multiplex PCR, and the TCRdb table lists in-frame clones only, not all of them. The sample contains roughly 90,000 clones, about 90% of which appear only once. The sequenced sample consisted of peripheral blood. The receptor set was obtained from a human donor with active COVID-19. The donor label of this sample is uncertain.

The chain couples TRBV29-1 to TRBJ1-2; TRBD1 agrees at 9 bases. Per germline, CDR1 SQVTM and CDR2 ANQGSEA. The trim removed 3 bases at V and 6 bases at J, leaving 11 bases unmatched. The CDR3 contains 15 residues. The CDR3 is CSVDLGQGQKHGYTF. The CDR3 DNA sequence: TGCAGCGTTGACTTGGGACAGGGCCAGAAGCATGGCTACACCTTC.

This clone ranks as medium-sized. This sequence joins TRBV18 and TRBJ1-5; D gene uncertain. V shed 4 bases and J shed 8 bases, with 18 bases lying between them. CDR1 and CDR2 (germline): KGHSH, LQKENI. The length of the CDR3 is 15 residues. CDR3 bases: TGTGCCAGCTCACTAGCGAGTCCCGGGAGCGAGCCCCAGCATTTT. Its protein is CASSLASPGSEPQHF.

V and J are TRBV12-3 or TRBV12-4 and TRBJ1-5; no firm D call. Trimming took off 2 bases at V and 7 bases at J, with 9 bases between the two ends. CDR3 size: 13 residues. The DNA of the CDR3 is TGTGCCAGCAGTTTACCAGGAGGGCAGCCCCAGCATTTT. This codes for CASSLPGGQPQHF.

This chain links TRBV12-3 or TRBV12-4 with TRBJ1-1, with TRBD1 as a possible D gene (5 bases). The CDR3 totals 13 residues. The V and J ends lost 3 bases and 7 bases respectively, with 12 bases between them. The CDR3 nucleotides are TGTGCCAGCAGTTTGAAAAGGGGCCTTGAAGCTTTCTTT. Translation: CASSLKRGLEAFF.

This clone was counted a few times. The chain uses TRBV3-1 (or the pseudogene TRBV3-2) and TRBJ2-5; 7 bases fit TRBD2. The germline CDR1 and CDR2 sequences are LGHDT and YNNKEL (reference sequence). CDR3 length: 13 amino acids. Trimming cost V 6 bases and J 4 bases; bases outside gene matches: 5. The CDR3 sequence: CASRGDYLETQYF. The CDR3 nucleotides read TGTGCCAGCAGGGGGGACTACTTAGAGACCCAGTACTTC.

The rearrangement links TRBV19 to TRBJ2-2, with 10 bases identical to TRBD2. V gave up 11 bases and J gave up 1 base; unmatched junction bases: 7. Looked up from germline, CDR1 is LNHDA and CDR2 is SQIVND (reference sequence). The CDR3 is 15 amino acids. The CDR3 nucleotides read TGTGCCTCGCACCTAGCGGGGGAGAACACCGGGGAGCTGTTTTTT. Translating it yields CASHLAGENTGELFF.

CDR3 protein: CASTRGLWDTQYF. The CDR3 DNA sequence: TGTGCCAGCACCCGGGGTTTATGGGATACGCAGTATTTT. V usage is TRBV6-5 and J usage is TRBJ2-3; D possibly corresponds to TRBD2 (5 bases). CDR1 and CDR2 (germline): MNHEY, SVGAGI. The V end lost 7 bases, the J end lost 6 bases, and 14 bases lay between the germline ends. The CDR3 consists of 13 residues.

This chain uses TRBV7-9 with TRBJ2-3; no clear D gene. V gave up 2 bases and J gave up 0 bases, with 9 bases separating them. From germline, CDR1 is SEHNR and CDR2 FQNEAQ (reference sequence). This CDR3 comprises 15 residues. The DNA of the CDR3 is TGTGCCAGCAGCTTATGGCAGAATAGCACAGATACGCAGTATTTT. This translates into CASSLWQNSTDTQYF.

The J gene is TRBJ2-6, the V gene TRBV19, with D hard to call. This CDR3 is built from 14 residues. The germline CDR1 and CDR2 sequences are LNHDA and SQIVND (reference sequence). V dropped 5 bases and J dropped 4 bases, with 9 bases sitting between them. The CDR3 DNA is TGTGCCAGTAGTCCACAACCGGGGGCCAACGTCCTGACTTTC. As protein: CASSPQPGANVLTF.

This chain connects TRBV5-5 to TRBJ2-7, with D possibly matching TRBD1 (8 bases). Germline CDR1 SGHKS, CDR2 YYEKEE (reference sequence). This CDR3 spans 16 amino acids. V was cut by 4 bases and J by 0 bases, with 17 bases left in between. The CDR3 region is CASSGRGQVYSYEQYF. DNA of the CDR3: TGTGCCAGCAGCGGGAGGGGACAGGTCTACTCCTACGAGCAGTACTTC.

The rearrangement joins TRBV12-3 or TRBV12-4 to TRBJ1-1; D not certain. The CDR3 length is 11 residues. The CDR3 DNA reads as TGTGGTAGCCAACTGAACACTGAAGCTTTCTTT. Residues: CGSQLNTEAFF.

In its sample, this clone was seen once. The chain combines TRBV30 with TRBJ2-7; 11 bases agree with TRBD1. The CDR3 is made up of 15 amino acids. After removal of 2 bases from V and 3 bases from J, the junction contained 6 bases not matched to a gene. CDR1 GTSNPN and CDR2 SVGIG come from the germline V gene (reference sequence). In DNA, the CDR3 is TGTGCCTGGAGTCGCGGGGGGACAGGGGGCTACGAGCAGTACTTC. The encoded protein is CAWSRGGTGGYEQYF.

The chain joins TRBV18 to TRBJ2-3; D possibly corresponds to TRBD1 (5 bases). Deletions cut 2 bases from V and 2 bases from J, with 11 bases between. Germline loops: CDR1 KGHSH, CDR2 LQKENI. The CDR3 is made up of 15 amino acids. CDR3 protein: CASSPWGSLTDTQYF. The CDR3 DNA follows: TGTGCCAGCTCACCATGGGGCAGCCTCACAGATACGCAGTATTTT.

For this clone: One base away lies a much larger clone, so this may be a sequencing read error. Additional DNA sequences in this sample encode the identical CDR3. The gene calls are TRBV5-5 and TRBJ1-2, with 9 bases lining up with TRBD1. The V gene end was trimmed by 2 bases and the J gene end by 3 bases; junction bases not matched to a gene: 5. Germline CDR1 reads SGHKS; CDR2 reads YYEKEE (reference sequence). The CDR3 is 15 residues long. The CDR3 DNA sequence: TGTGCCAGCAGCTTACGGACAGGGGAGGACTATGGCTACACCTTC. This gives the protein CASSLRTGEDYGYTF.

V is TRBV9 and J is TRBJ1-1, with 8 bases fitting TRBD1. The CDR3 sequence is 16 residues long. V shed 2 bases, J shed 0 bases, and the junction held 6 bases outside the gene matches. Germline V gene lookup returns CDR1 SGDLS and CDR2 YYNGEE. The CDR3 DNA reads TGTGCCAGCAGCGTGACAGGGGCTATTATGAACACTGAAGCTTTCTTT. Protein sequence: CASSVTGAIMNTEAFF.

This clone was seen only once. The chain joins TRBV3-1 (or the pseudogene TRBV3-2) to TRBJ2-5, with 13 bases matching TRBD2. V trimming: 4 bases; J trimming: 6 bases; junction bases outside the gene matches: 5. From germline, CDR1 is LGHDT and CDR2 YNNKEL (reference sequence). The CDR3 spans 15 residues. CDR3 sequence reads: CASSPPTSGGKTQYF. The CDR3 DNA is TGTGCCAGCAGCCCTCCGACTAGCGGGGGGAAGACCCAGTACTTC.

The CDR3 coding sequence is TGTGCTAGTGGGAACAGTGGTACTAACTATGGCTACACCTTC. Translating gives CASGNSGTNYGYTF. The rearrangement links TRBV12-5 to TRBJ1-2, with D uncertain. The V and J ends lost 6 bases and 0 bases respectively, with 11 bases between them. Germline V CDR1 and CDR2: LGHNT, FRNRAP. The length of the CDR3 is 14 residues.

V is TRBV4-1 and J is TRBJ1-2, with TRBD1 as a possible D gene (6 bases). Per the germline V gene, CDR1 is MGHRA and CDR2 is YSYEKL. The CDR3 covers 16 residues. Trimming stripped 3 bases from V and 3 bases from J, with 17 bases between. Here the CDR3 reads CASSQNKQGYDYGYTF. The CDR3 DNA reads as TGCGCCAGCAGCCAGAACAAACAGGGATATGACTATGGCTACACCTTC.

The chain recombines TRBV4-3 with TRBJ2-1, with 11 bases identical to TRBD2. V trimming: 3 bases; J trimming: 6 bases; junction bases outside the gene matches: 7. The V gene's germline CDR1 is LGHNA and CDR2 YSLEER. The CDR3 length is 16 residues. DNA of the CDR3: TGCGCCAGCAGCCAGGAGACTAGCGGGGTTCTCAATGAGCAGTTCTTC. Encoded protein: CASSQETSGVLNEQFF.

The chain combines TRBV5-1 with TRBJ2-1, with 12 bases that match TRBD2. The CDR3 is 18 residues long. CDR1 and CDR2 (germline): SGHRS, YFSETQ. V trimming: 0 bases; J trimming: 8 bases; junction bases outside the gene matches: 12. The CDR3: CASSLVASGGAEGDEQFF. The CDR3 bases are TGCGCCAGCAGCTTGGTTGCTAGCGGGGGGGCAGAAGGCGATGAGCAGTTCTTC.

This clone has a single count. V and J are TRBV5-1 and TRBJ2-3; 9 bases fit TRBD2. The CDR3 totals 16 residues. Germline values: CDR1 SGHRS, CDR2 YFSETQ. Trimming at V came to 4 bases and at J to 2 bases, leaving 8 bases not matched to a gene. The CDR3 loop reads CASSVPLAGYTDTQYF. Written as DNA, the CDR3 is TGCGCCAGCAGCGTACCTCTAGCGGGGTACACAGATACGCAGTATTTT.

CDR3 nucleotide sequence: TGCAGCGTTGATGCTAAAGGACAGGGGGCTGGGACCCAGTACTTC. It is translated as CSVDAKGQGAGTQYF. The chain carries TRBV29-1 and TRBJ2-5; 11 bases fit TRBD1. The J segment lost 7 bases and the V segment lost 3 bases, leaving 10 bases of the junction unmatched. In germline, CDR1 is SQVTM, CDR2 ANQGSEA. The CDR3 is made up of 15 amino acids.

V and J are TRBV9 and TRBJ2-1; D unclear. CDR1 and CDR2 from the germline V gene are SGDLS and YYNGEE. V was trimmed by 0 bases and J by 13 bases, leaving 14 bases between them. This CDR3 has 13 amino acids. The CDR3 spells CASSVGATSAQFF. The CDR3 nucleotides are TGTGCCAGCAGCGTAGGGGCCACCTCAGCACAGTTCTTC.

The chain links TRBV4-1 to TRBJ2-7; D may be TRBD1 (5 bases). Looked up from germline, CDR1 is MGHRA and CDR2 is YSYEKL. V dropped 1 base and J dropped 4 bases, with 8 bases sitting between them. This CDR3 has 13 residues. As DNA, the CDR3 is TGCGCCAGCAGCCAAGGACAGAAATACGAGCAGTACTTC. Residues: CASSQGQKYEQYF.

The chain joins TRBV6-2 or TRBV6-3 to TRBJ1-2; D possibly corresponds to TRBD1 (6 bases). The CDR3 has 13 amino acids. Germline values: CDR1 MNHEY, CDR2 SVGEGT. Trimming took 6 bases from V and 4 from J, leaving 12 bases between them. The CDR3 loop reads CASSTGTPYGYTF. The DNA for the CDR3 is TGTGCCAGCAGCACCGGGACACCCTATGGCTACACCTTC.

CDR3 in DNA: TGTGCCACCAGCGGGGTGTCAACAGATACGCAGTATTTT. It is translated as CATSGVSTDTQYF. This rearrangement joins TRBV24-1 to TRBJ2-3; D might be TRBD2 (5 bases). V was clipped by 7 bases and J by 3 bases, with 10 bases between them. Germline V gene sequence: CDR1 KGHDR, CDR2 SFDVKD. The CDR3 extends over 13 amino acids.

This clone has more than one count but fewer than ten. This sequence joins TRBV4-3 and TRBJ1-2; TRBD1 is a possible D gene (6 bases). The germline V gene has CDR1 LGHNA and CDR2 YSLEER. V lost 3 bases to trimming and J lost 4 bases, with 12 bases between them. The CDR3 consists of 14 residues. CDR3 nucleotides: TGCGCCAGCAGCCATACAGGGTCTGGCTATGGCTACACCTTC. Protein product: CASSHTGSGYGYTF.

The chain employs TRBV9 and TRBJ2-4; 9 bases fit TRBD2. J was trimmed by 8 bases and V by 4 bases; bases with no gene match: 7. Per germline, CDR1 SGDLS and CDR2 YYNGEE. The CDR3 totals 14 residues. CDR3 loop: CASSPSGGQDIQYF. CDR3 nucleotide sequence: TGTGCCAGCAGCCCCAGCGGGGGGCAGGACATTCAGTACTTC.

The V gene is TRBV6-5, the J gene TRBJ2-2; 10 nucleotides agree with TRBD1. Germline V gene lookup returns CDR1 MNHEY and CDR2 SVGAGI. The CDR3 spans 14 residues. The junction had 3 bases not matched to a gene; V was cut back by 5 bases and J by 6 bases. CDR3 residues: CASSRDRGAGELFF. CDR3 sequence (DNA): TGTGCCAGCAGTAGGGACAGGGGTGCCGGGGAGCTGTTTTTT.

The gene calls are TRBV28 and TRBJ1-6; perhaps TRBD1 as D (6 bases). Germline loops: CDR1 MDHEN, CDR2 SYDVKM. CDR3 length: 15 amino acids. V lost 2 bases, J lost 5 bases, and 10 bases lay in between. The CDR3 DNA reads as TGTGCCAGCAGTTTAATTCGGGACAATAATTCACCCCTCCACTTT. Amino acids: CASSLIRDNNSPLHF.

The chain uses TRBV27 and TRBJ2-2, with D possibly being TRBD2 (6 bases). V was trimmed by 2 bases and J by 3 bases, leaving 13 bases between them. This CDR3 has 16 amino acids. Germline V gene sequence: CDR1 MNHEY, CDR2 SMNVEV (reference sequence). CDR3 bases: TGTGCCAGCAGTTTAATGGGGGGTCGGTACACCGGGGAGCTGTTTTTT. It yields the protein CASSLMGGRYTGELFF.

The V call is TRBV6-5, the J call TRBJ1-1; weak D call: TRBD1 (5 bases). Germline lookup yields CDR1 MNHEY and CDR2 SVGAGI. This CDR3 has 13 residues. Trimming left V 4 bases short and J 1 base short, with 7 bases between. The CDR3, as DNA: TGTGCCAGCAGTTCCACAGGGAACACTGAAGCTTTCTTT. Its protein is CASSSTGNTEAFF.